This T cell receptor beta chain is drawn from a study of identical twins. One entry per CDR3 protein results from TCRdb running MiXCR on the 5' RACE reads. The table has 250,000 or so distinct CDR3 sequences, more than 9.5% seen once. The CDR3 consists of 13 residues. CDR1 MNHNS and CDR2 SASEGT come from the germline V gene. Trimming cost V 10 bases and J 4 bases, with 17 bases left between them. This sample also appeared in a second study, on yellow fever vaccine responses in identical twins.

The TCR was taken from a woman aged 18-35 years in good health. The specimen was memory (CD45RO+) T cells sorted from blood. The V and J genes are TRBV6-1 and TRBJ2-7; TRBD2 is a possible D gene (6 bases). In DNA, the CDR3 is TGTGCCACCAAGGGCGGGGCGAGGTACGAGCAGTACTTC. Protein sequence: CATKGGARYEQYF.